A selection of T cell receptor beta chains follows, all from one sample in a study of T cells after yellow fever vaccination. TCRdb re-called the 5' RACE reads with MiXCR, one entry per CDR3 protein. The table includes around 300,000 distinct CDR3 sequences, around 4.4% detected once. The sequencing used PBMCs, collected 15 days after the yellow fever booster vaccination. All receptors derive from a man between 18 and 35 years old who received the YFV17D yellow fever vaccine. Both conserved end residues are part of each CDR3. Fields, in order: D gene, V gene, clone size, J gene, CDR3 DNA, CDR3 protein. A D gene is named only where the DNA matches it firmly. Size tells how often a clone was seen (once, few, many) or the class of an expanded clone, and some rows leave it out.

d_call: NA; v_call: TRBV19; clone_size: few; j_call: TRBJ2-1; cdr3_nt: TGTGCCAGTAGTTGGAAGACCCCTTCGAATGAGCAGTTCTTC; cdr3_aa: CASSWKTPSNEQFF
d_call: NA; v_call: TRBV5-1; clone_size: NA; j_call: TRBJ2-7; cdr3_nt: TGCGCCAGCAGCTTGGCTCAGGGCCCCCACGAGCAGTACTTC; cdr3_aa: CASSLAQGPHEQYF
d_call: TRBD2; v_call: TRBV10-3; clone_size: many; j_call: TRBJ2-1; cdr3_nt: TGTGCCAGCTCCGGGACTAGCGATCGTGAGCAGTTCTTC; cdr3_aa: CASSGTSDREQFF
d_call: NA; v_call: TRBV27; clone_size: many; j_call: TRBJ1-2; cdr3_nt: TGTGCCAGCAGTGCTTCTGGGATTGCGGGCTACACCTTC; cdr3_aa: CASSASGIAGYTF
d_call: TRBD1; v_call: TRBV19; clone_size: few; j_call: TRBJ2-2; cdr3_nt: TGTGCCAGTAGTATGCCCCAGGGGGCTAACACCGGGGAGCTGTTTTTT; cdr3_aa: CASSMPQGANTGELFF
d_call: NA; v_call: TRBV2; clone_size: NA; j_call: TRBJ2-3; cdr3_nt: TGTGCCAGCAGTGACCCCGAGGGGGAGGGTACGCAGTATTTT; cdr3_aa: CASSDPEGEGTQYF
d_call: NA; v_call: TRBV25-1; clone_size: many; j_call: TRBJ2-7; cdr3_nt: TGTGCCAGCAGTGAATGGGGCAGGACCTACGAGCAGTACTTC; cdr3_aa: CASSEWGRTYEQYF
d_call: TRBD2; v_call: TRBV29-1; clone_size: many; j_call: TRBJ2-5; cdr3_nt: TGCAGCGTGGGCCTAGCGGGGGGGCAACAAGAGACCCAGTACTTC; cdr3_aa: CSVGLAGGQQETQYF
d_call: TRBD1; v_call: TRBV7-7; clone_size: few; j_call: TRBJ2-5; cdr3_nt: TGTGCTAGCAGCTTAGGGACAGGGTACGAGACCCAGTACTTC; cdr3_aa: CASSLGTGYETQYF
d_call: NA; v_call: TRBV7-3; clone_size: many; j_call: TRBJ2-2; cdr3_nt: TGTGCCAGCAGCTCGACTCCTTCGAACACCGGGGAGCTGTTTTTT; cdr3_aa: CASSSTPSNTGELFF
d_call: NA; v_call: TRBV20-1; clone_size: few; j_call: TRBJ2-5; cdr3_nt: TGCAGTGCTAGAGTGGCCCAAGAGACCCAGTACTTC; cdr3_aa: CSARVAQETQYF
d_call: NA; v_call: TRBV6-5; clone_size: few; j_call: TRBJ2-5; cdr3_nt: TGTGCCAGCAGTTACCGGGTCGAAGAGACCCAGTACTTC; cdr3_aa: CASSYRVEETQYF
d_call: NA; v_call: TRBV7-9; clone_size: few; j_call: TRBJ1-1; cdr3_nt: TGTGCCAGCAGCTCCACCGACACGAAAGCTTTCTTT; cdr3_aa: CASSSTDTKAFF
d_call: TRBD1; v_call: TRBV7-9; clone_size: many; j_call: TRBJ1-6; cdr3_nt: TGTGCCAGCAGCCCTACGAGGACAGGGGGTTCACCCCTCCACTTT; cdr3_aa: CASSPTRTGGSPLHF
d_call: NA; v_call: TRBV20-1; clone_size: many; j_call: TRBJ2-7; cdr3_nt: TGCAGTGCTGGGGCGGGGGCGTTAAATTACGAGCAGTACTTC; cdr3_aa: CSAGAGALNYEQYF